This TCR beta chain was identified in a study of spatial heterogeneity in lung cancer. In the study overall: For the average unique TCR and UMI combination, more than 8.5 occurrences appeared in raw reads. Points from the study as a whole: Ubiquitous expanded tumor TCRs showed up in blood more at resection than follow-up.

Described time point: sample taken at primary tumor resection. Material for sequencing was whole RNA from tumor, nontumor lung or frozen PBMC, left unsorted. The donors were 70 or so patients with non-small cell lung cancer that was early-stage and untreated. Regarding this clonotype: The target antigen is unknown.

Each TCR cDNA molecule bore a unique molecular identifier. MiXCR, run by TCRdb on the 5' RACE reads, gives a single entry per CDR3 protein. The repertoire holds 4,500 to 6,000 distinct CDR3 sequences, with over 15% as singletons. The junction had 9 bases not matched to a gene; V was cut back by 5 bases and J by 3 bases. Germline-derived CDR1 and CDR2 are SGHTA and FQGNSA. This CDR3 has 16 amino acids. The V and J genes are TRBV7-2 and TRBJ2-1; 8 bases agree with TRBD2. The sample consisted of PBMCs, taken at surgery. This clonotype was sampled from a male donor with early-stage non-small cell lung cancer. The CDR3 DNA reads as TGTGCCAGCAGCCCGTTTCGGCGGGGGGTCTACAATGAGCAGTTCTTC. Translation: CASSPFRRGVYNEQFF. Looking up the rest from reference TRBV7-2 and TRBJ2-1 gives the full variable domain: GAGVSQSPSNKVTEKGKDVELRCDPISGHTALYWYRQSLGQGLEFLIYFQGNSAPDKSGLPSDRFSAERTGGSVSTLTIQRTQQEDSAVYLCASSPFRRGVYNEQFFGPGTRLTVL.